The rows below give T cell receptor beta chains drawn from one sample of a study of CD8 T cells in Susac syndrome. Each CDR3 protein is one row after TCRdb ran MiXCR on the immunoSEQ multiplex PCR reads. The data contain some 140,000 distinct CDR3 sequences, around 95% of them singletons. What was sequenced was CD8+ T cells from PBMCs. These receptors were taken from a human donor with Susac syndrome. CDR3s include the opening cysteine and the closing phenylalanine or tryptophan. Each record gives: J gene, D gene, V gene, clone size, CDR3 protein, CDR3 DNA. D genes are given only for firm matches. Part of the rows lack a size; the others show once, few, many or a class for expanded clones.

J gene: TRBJ2-1; D gene: .; V gene: TRBV9; clone size: .; CDR3 protein: CASSVVGDNEQFF; CDR3 DNA: TGTGCCAGCAGCGTAGTTGGAGACAATGAGCAGTTCTTC
J gene: TRBJ2-3; D gene: .; V gene: TRBV7-9; clone size: .; CDR3 protein: CASSRRGQLRSTDTQYF; CDR3 DNA: TGTGCCAGCAGCCGCAGGGGACAACTTAGGAGCACAGATACGCAGTATTTT
J gene: TRBJ2-7; D gene: TRBD2; V gene: TRBV6-5; clone size: .; CDR3 protein: CASSPGAGGPQEQYF; CDR3 DNA: TGTGCCAGCAGCCCCGGGGCGGGAGGGCCGCAGGAGCAGTACTTC
J gene: TRBJ2-1; D gene: TRBD1; V gene: TRBV24-1; clone size: .; CDR3 protein: CATRTGLTNEQFF; CDR3 DNA: TGTGCCACAAGGACAGGGCTCACCAATGAGCAGTTCTTC
J gene: TRBJ2-1; D gene: .; V gene: TRBV11-2; clone size: .; CDR3 protein: CASSLVASSYNEQFF; CDR3 DNA: TGTGCCAGCAGCTTAGTAGCAAGCTCCTACAATGAGCAGTTCTTC
J gene: TRBJ1-1; D gene: .; V gene: TRBV11-2; clone size: .; CDR3 protein: CASSVLSGGTEAFF; CDR3 DNA: TGTGCCAGCAGCGTTCTGAGCGGTGGCACTGAAGCTTTCTTT
J gene: TRBJ2-5; D gene: .; V gene: TRBV27; clone size: .; CDR3 protein: CASSLGTDFGSQYF; CDR3 DNA: TGTGCCAGCAGTTTAGGGACGGACTTTGGATCCCAGTACTTC
J gene: TRBJ1-1; D gene: .; V gene: TRBV9; clone size: .; CDR3 protein: CASSPTDTEAFF; CDR3 DNA: TGTGCCAGCAGTCCAACGGACACTGAAGCTTTCTTT
J gene: TRBJ2-7; D gene: TRBD2; V gene: TRBV7-3; clone size: .; CDR3 protein: CASSLFAGGPEQYF; CDR3 DNA: TGTGCCAGCAGCTTATTCGCGGGAGGCCCCGAGCAGTACTTC
J gene: TRBJ1-1; D gene: .; V gene: TRBV27; clone size: .; CDR3 protein: CASTYGAEAFF; CDR3 DNA: TGTGCCAGCACCTACGGGGCTGAAGCTTTCTTT
J gene: TRBJ2-1; D gene: TRBD2; V gene: TRBV4-1; clone size: .; CDR3 protein: CASSWTSGLSYNEQFF; CDR3 DNA: TGCGCCAGCAGCTGGACTAGCGGCCTCTCCTACAATGAGCAGTTCTTC
J gene: TRBJ2-3; D gene: .; V gene: TRBV9; clone size: .; CDR3 protein: CASSVEGGVSTDTQYF; CDR3 DNA: TGTGCCAGCAGCGTAGAAGGGGGGGTGAGCACAGATACGCAGTATTTT
J gene: TRBJ2-7; D gene: TRBD1; V gene: TRBV2; clone size: .; CDR3 protein: CASLRQGLNEQYF; CDR3 DNA: TGTGCCAGCCTTCGACAGGGGTTAAACGAGCAGTACTTC
J gene: TRBJ2-5; D gene: TRBD1; V gene: TRBV7-8; clone size: .; CDR3 protein: CASSSGQAETQYF; CDR3 DNA: TGTGCCAGCAGCTCCGGACAGGCGGAGACCCAGTACTTC
J gene: TRBJ2-7; D gene: TRBD1; V gene: TRBV15; clone size: .; CDR3 protein: CATSLPIEDRGSLYEQYF; CDR3 DNA: TGTGCCACCAGCCTCCCAATAGAAGACAGGGGGTCCCTATACGAGCAGTACTTC
J gene: TRBJ1-2; D gene: .; V gene: TRBV7-9; clone size: .; CDR3 protein: CASSSCCMGDGDYGYTF; CDR3 DNA: TGTGCCAGCAGTTCGTGTTGCATGGGGGATGGGGACTATGGCTACACCTTC
J gene: TRBJ2-7; D gene: TRBD2; V gene: TRBV27; clone size: .; CDR3 protein: CASSSLAGGPIEQYF; CDR3 DNA: TGTGCCAGCAGTTCCTTAGCGGGAGGGCCGATCGAGCAGTACTTC
J gene: TRBJ1-1; D gene: TRBD1; V gene: TRBV29-1; clone size: .; CDR3 protein: CSVEPFIGGDTGGHEAFF; CDR3 DNA: TGCAGCGTTGAACCCTTTATAGGAGGTGACACAGGGGGCCATGAAGCTTTCTTT
J gene: TRBJ1-4; D gene: .; V gene: TRBV4-1; clone size: .; CDR3 protein: CASSTTSPGNEKLFF; CDR3 DNA: TGCGCCAGCAGTACGACAAGCCCCGGTAATGAAAAACTGTTTTTT
J gene: TRBJ2-3; D gene: .; V gene: TRBV20-1; clone size: .; CDR3 protein: CSAREGTDTQYF; CDR3 DNA: TGCAGTGCTAGAGAAGGGACAGATACGCAGTATTTT
J gene: TRBJ2-1; D gene: TRBD2; V gene: TRBV27; clone size: .; CDR3 protein: CASGLAGVSEQFF; CDR3 DNA: TGTGCCAGCGGACTAGCGGGAGTTAGTGAGCAGTTCTTC
J gene: TRBJ2-7; D gene: .; V gene: TRBV7-9; clone size: once; CDR3 protein: CASSLAVRDYEQYF; CDR3 DNA: TGTGCCAGCAGCTTAGCGGTACGGGACTACGAGCAGTACTTC
J gene: TRBJ1-2; D gene: .; V gene: TRBV20-1; clone size: once; CDR3 protein: CSASRVPEAYGYTF; CDR3 DNA: TGCAGTGCTAGCAGGGTTCCTGAGGCCTATGGCTACACCTTC
J gene: TRBJ2-7; D gene: .; V gene: TRBV30; clone size: .; CDR3 protein: CAWTPRWTSNEQYF; CDR3 DNA: TGTGCCTGGACGCCACGGTGGACTTCTAACGAGCAGTACTTC
J gene: TRBJ2-1; D gene: TRBD2; V gene: TRBV9; clone size: once; CDR3 protein: CASSVAGLAANEQFF; CDR3 DNA: TGTGCCAGCAGCGTAGCGGGACTAGCGGCCAATGAGCAGTTCTTC
J gene: TRBJ2-7; D gene: .; V gene: TRBV5-4; clone size: .; CDR3 protein: CASSLGRREQYF; CDR3 DNA: TGTGCCAGCAGCTTGGGCAGGCGCGAGCAGTACTTC
J gene: TRBJ2-7; D gene: .; V gene: TRBV12-3/TRBV12-4; clone size: few; CDR3 protein: CASSFSNEQYF; CDR3 DNA: TGTGCCAGCAGTTTTTCAAATGAGCAGTACTTC
J gene: TRBJ2-1; D gene: .; V gene: TRBV5-4; clone size: .; CDR3 protein: CASRSQQGYYNEQFF; CDR3 DNA: TGTGCCAGCAGATCCCAACAGGGATACTACAATGAGCAGTTCTTC
J gene: TRBJ2-1; D gene: .; V gene: TRBV3-1; clone size: .; CDR3 protein: CASSQAARVDEQFF; CDR3 DNA: TGTGCCAGCAGCCAAGCGGCTAGGGTCGATGAGCAGTTCTTC
J gene: TRBJ1-5; D gene: .; V gene: TRBV30; clone size: once; CDR3 protein: CAWTGGAGNQPQHF; CDR3 DNA: TGTGCCTGGACGGGGGGCGCGGGCAATCAGCCCCAGCATTTT
J gene: TRBJ1-1; D gene: .; V gene: TRBV3-1; clone size: .; CDR3 protein: CASSPSTDVNTEAFF; CDR3 DNA: TGTGCCAGCAGCCCCTCGACGGATGTGAACACTGAAGCTTTCTTT
J gene: TRBJ2-7; D gene: TRBD2; V gene: TRBV27; clone size: .; CDR3 protein: CASSLSLAGDWEQYF; CDR3 DNA: TGTGCCAGCAGTTTATCGCTAGCGGGCGACTGGGAGCAGTACTTC
J gene: TRBJ2-7; D gene: .; V gene: TRBV28; clone size: .; CDR3 protein: CASSLWDGLYEQYF; CDR3 DNA: TGTGCCAGCAGTTTGTGGGACGGCCTCTACGAGCAGTACTTC
J gene: TRBJ1-1; D gene: .; V gene: TRBV15; clone size: .; CDR3 protein: CATSRDRNTEAFF; CDR3 DNA: TGTGCCACCAGCAGAGACAGGAACACTGAAGCTTTCTTT
J gene: TRBJ2-7; D gene: .; V gene: TRBV27; clone size: .; CDR3 protein: CASSPFSIYEQYF; CDR3 DNA: TGTGCCAGCAGCCCTTTCTCCATCTACGAGCAGTACTTC
J gene: TRBJ1-5; D gene: .; V gene: TRBV20-1; clone size: once; CDR3 protein: CSARGYFGNQPQHF; CDR3 DNA: TGCAGTGCCCGAGGGTATTTCGGCAATCAGCCCCAGCATTTT
J gene: TRBJ2-1; D gene: TRBD1; V gene: TRBV7-2; clone size: .; CDR3 protein: CASSSYSGQGSSYNEQFF; CDR3 DNA: TGTGCCAGCAGCTCCTACTCTGGACAGGGGTCTTCCTACAATGAGCAGTTCTTC
J gene: TRBJ2-1; D gene: .; V gene: TRBV5-6; clone size: .; CDR3 protein: CASSHFTNEQFF; CDR3 DNA: TGTGCCAGCAGCCACTTTACCAATGAGCAGTTCTTC
J gene: TRBJ2-7; D gene: .; V gene: TRBV7-9; clone size: .; CDR3 protein: CASGGLSTTSGEQYF; CDR3 DNA: TGTGCCAGCGGTGGTCTGTCAACTACGAGTGGAGAGCAGTACTTC
J gene: TRBJ2-3; D gene: .; V gene: TRBV9; clone size: once; CDR3 protein: CASMSGSTDTQYF; CDR3 DNA: TGTGCCAGCATGTCCGGGAGCACAGATACGCAGTATTTT
J gene: TRBJ1-2; D gene: .; V gene: TRBV29-1; clone size: .; CDR3 protein: CSVEEGMDYGYTF; CDR3 DNA: TGCAGCGTTGAAGAGGGGATGGACTATGGCTACACCTTC
J gene: TRBJ2-6; D gene: .; V gene: TRBV5-1; clone size: .; CDR3 protein: CASDPGDSGANVLTF; CDR3 DNA: TGCGCCAGCGACCCTGGGGACTCTGGGGCCAACGTCCTGACTTTC
J gene: TRBJ1-1; D gene: .; V gene: TRBV29-1; clone size: .; CDR3 protein: CSVYSIEVNTEAFF; CDR3 DNA: TGCAGCGTATACTCAATCGAGGTGAACACTGAAGCTTTCTTT
J gene: TRBJ2-2; D gene: TRBD2; V gene: TRBV27; clone size: .; CDR3 protein: CASSPGTSGIRAGELFF; CDR3 DNA: TGTGCCAGCAGTCCCGGGACTAGCGGGATCCGGGCCGGGGAGCTGTTTTTT
J gene: TRBJ2-7; D gene: .; V gene: TRBV5-6; clone size: .; CDR3 protein: CASSLDGDSYEQYF; CDR3 DNA: TGTGCCAGCAGCTTGGACGGGGACTCCTACGAGCAGTACTTC
J gene: TRBJ2-6; D gene: .; V gene: TRBV12-3/TRBV12-4; clone size: .; CDR3 protein: CASSAGWDSGANVLTF; CDR3 DNA: TGTGCCAGCAGTGCGGGATGGGACTCTGGGGCCAACGTCCTGACTTTC
J gene: TRBJ2-7; D gene: TRBD2; V gene: TRBV7-9; clone size: .; CDR3 protein: CASSDTPDVAGVVEQYF; CDR3 DNA: TGTGCCAGCAGCGATACCCCCGACGTAGCGGGAGTGGTCGAGCAGTACTTC
J gene: TRBJ1-2; D gene: .; V gene: TRBV7-9; clone size: once; CDR3 protein: CASSSGWSPGWGYTF; CDR3 DNA: TGTGCCAGCAGCTCTGGCTGGTCCCCTGGTTGGGGCTACACCTTC